By sample fraction, the clone carrying this T cell receptor (beta chain) is medium-sized (0.01 to 0.1%). As yet, its antigen is unknown. The data were taken from a study of cytomegalovirus exposure and HLA in healthy donors. Study results and limitations: Cytomegalovirus association was assigned to about 150 TCR beta chains. A few chains linked to CMV were shown in vitro to be specific for CMV antigens. The dataset shows that most TCR sequences were rare, while some public TCRs occurred in many donors. It was reported that the classifier diagnosed cytomegalovirus status with high specificity and sensitivity in both the original and validation cohorts.

Germline V gene data show CDR1 as LGHNA and CDR2 as YSLEER. The CDR3 consists of 17 residues. With V trimmed by 4 bases and J by 0 bases, 6 bases remained unmatched. The method was immunoSEQ multiplex PCR; TCRdb's version includes in-frame clones alone and lacks a portion of them. This table holds approximately 100,000 clones, about 88% found once. The chain is built from TRBV4-3 and TRBJ2-6; TRBD2 aligns across 7 bases. This clonotype originated in a young man in good health and CMV-seropositive. The sample taken for sequencing was PBMCs. The CDR3 loop reads CASSLGLEGSGANVLTF. CDR3 nucleotides: TGCGCCAGCAGCCTTGGACTAGAAGGCTCTGGGGCCAACGTCCTGACTTTC.